This entry is about one TCR beta chain. Its antigen is unknown. The data belong to a study of regulatory T cells in long-lasting Graves disease. Notes on the study in general: Persistent disease was associated with favored TRBV28 usage and with favored use of TRBJ1-2 and TRBJ2-5. Shared public clonotypes totalled fewer than 3,000 in persistent patients, compared with about 990 in new patients.

Arm-PCR of CDR3 regions with iRepertoire HTBI primers generated TCR beta libraries. A single record per CDR3 protein comes from TCRdb applying MiXCR to the multiplex PCR reads. The table shows about 420,000 distinct CDR3 sequences, with 16% occurring only once. Looked up from germline, CDR1 is GTSNPN and CDR2 is SVGIG (reference sequence). This CDR3 is 13 amino acids long. V dropped 4 bases and J dropped 3 bases, with 9 bases sitting between them. Time point denoted: newly diagnosed GD, antithyroid drugs for less than 3 months. After RNA was extracted from PBMCs, the TCR library was made from it. The same data also contributed to another study, on T cells in Graves' hyperthyroidism and ophthalmopathy. As that report states: Researchers ran a first-round RT-PCR on the TCR CDR3 using the HTBI primer set. Ophthalmopathy, which appeared later, was predicted by the model a median 6.5 months before onset.

The sequence was collected from a woman between 18 and 30 years old with Graves disease. The material was peripheral blood mononuclear cells (PBMCs), obtained at new diagnosis, from a patient treated with antithyroid drugs. This chain joins TRBV30 and TRBJ2-2; the D is unclear. The DNA for the CDR3 is TGTGCCTGGAATGTGACTCACACCGGGGAGCTGTTTTTT. Its translation: CAWNVTHTGELFF.